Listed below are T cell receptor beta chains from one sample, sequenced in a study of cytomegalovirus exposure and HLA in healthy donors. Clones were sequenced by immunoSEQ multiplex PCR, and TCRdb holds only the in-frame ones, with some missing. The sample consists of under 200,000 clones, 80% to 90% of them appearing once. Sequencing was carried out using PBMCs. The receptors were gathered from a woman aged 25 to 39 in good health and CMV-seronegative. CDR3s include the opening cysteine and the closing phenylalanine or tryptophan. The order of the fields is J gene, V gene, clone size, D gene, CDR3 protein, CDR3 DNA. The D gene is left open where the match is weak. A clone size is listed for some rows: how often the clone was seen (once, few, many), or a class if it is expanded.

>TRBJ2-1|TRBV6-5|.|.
CASSYSLGGSYNEQFF
TGTGCCAGCAGTTACTCGCTAGGGGGAAGCTACAATGAGCAGTTCTTC
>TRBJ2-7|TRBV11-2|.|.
CASSPWPGNTYEQYF
TGTGCCAGCAGCCCTTGGCCAGGGAACACCTACGAGCAGTACTTC
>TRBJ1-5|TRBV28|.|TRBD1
CASSLWGGQGVW
TGTGCCAGCAGTTTATGGGGAGGTCAGGGGGTTTGG
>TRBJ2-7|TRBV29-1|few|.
CSVAMGGEGEQYF
TGCAGCGTCGCGATGGGTGGGGAAGGCGAGCAGTACTTC
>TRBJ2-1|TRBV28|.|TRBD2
CASSLSGGDEQFF
TGTGCCAGCAGTTTATCGGGAGGCGATGAGCAGTTCTTC
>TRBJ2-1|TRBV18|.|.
CASSLLRADEQFF
TGTGCCAGCTCACTTTTACGGGCGGATGAGCAGTTCTTC
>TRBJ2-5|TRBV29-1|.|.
CSVAHETQYF
TGCAGCGTTGCTCACGAGACCCAGTACTTC
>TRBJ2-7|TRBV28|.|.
CASSPNYEQYF
TGTGCCAGCAGTCCCAACTACGAGCAGTACTTC
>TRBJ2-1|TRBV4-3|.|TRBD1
CASSQDRQGAYNEQFF
TGCGCCAGCAGCCAAGATCGACAGGGGGCTTACAATGAGCAGTTCTTC
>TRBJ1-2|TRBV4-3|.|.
CASSQPTGTPYGYTF
TGCGCCAGCAGCCAACCCACCGGGACACCGTATGGCTACACCTTC
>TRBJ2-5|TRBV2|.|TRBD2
CASSEGTSGRRGETQYF
TGTGCCAGCAGTGAAGGGACTAGCGGGAGACGTGGAGAGACCCAGTACTTC
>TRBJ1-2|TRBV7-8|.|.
CASSLRLGGSPLDYGYTF
TGTGCCAGCAGCTTGCGACTAGGGGGTAGCCCTTTGGACTATGGCTACACCTTC